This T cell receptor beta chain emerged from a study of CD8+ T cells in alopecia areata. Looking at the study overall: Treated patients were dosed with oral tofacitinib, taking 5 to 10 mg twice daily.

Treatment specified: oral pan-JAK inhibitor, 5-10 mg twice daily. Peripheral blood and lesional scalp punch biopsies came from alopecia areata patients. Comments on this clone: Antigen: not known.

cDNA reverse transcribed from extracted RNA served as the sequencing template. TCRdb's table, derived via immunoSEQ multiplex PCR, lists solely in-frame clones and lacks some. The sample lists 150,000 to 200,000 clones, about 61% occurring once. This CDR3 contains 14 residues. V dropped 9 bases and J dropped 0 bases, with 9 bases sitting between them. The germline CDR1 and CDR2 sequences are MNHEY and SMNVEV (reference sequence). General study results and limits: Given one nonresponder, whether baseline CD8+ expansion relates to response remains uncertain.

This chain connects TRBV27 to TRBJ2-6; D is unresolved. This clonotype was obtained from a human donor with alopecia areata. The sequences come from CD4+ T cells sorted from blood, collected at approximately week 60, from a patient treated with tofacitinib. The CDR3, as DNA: TGTGCCAGTGCAACGAACTCTGGGGCCAACGTCCTGACTTTC. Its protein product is CASATNSGANVLTF. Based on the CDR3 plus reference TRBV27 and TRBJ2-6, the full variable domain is EAQVTQNPRYLITVTGKKLTVTCSQNMNHEYMSWYRQDPGLGLRQIYYSMNVEVTDKGDVPEGYKVSRKEKRNFPLILESPSPNQTSLYFCASATNSGANVLTFGAGSRLTVL.